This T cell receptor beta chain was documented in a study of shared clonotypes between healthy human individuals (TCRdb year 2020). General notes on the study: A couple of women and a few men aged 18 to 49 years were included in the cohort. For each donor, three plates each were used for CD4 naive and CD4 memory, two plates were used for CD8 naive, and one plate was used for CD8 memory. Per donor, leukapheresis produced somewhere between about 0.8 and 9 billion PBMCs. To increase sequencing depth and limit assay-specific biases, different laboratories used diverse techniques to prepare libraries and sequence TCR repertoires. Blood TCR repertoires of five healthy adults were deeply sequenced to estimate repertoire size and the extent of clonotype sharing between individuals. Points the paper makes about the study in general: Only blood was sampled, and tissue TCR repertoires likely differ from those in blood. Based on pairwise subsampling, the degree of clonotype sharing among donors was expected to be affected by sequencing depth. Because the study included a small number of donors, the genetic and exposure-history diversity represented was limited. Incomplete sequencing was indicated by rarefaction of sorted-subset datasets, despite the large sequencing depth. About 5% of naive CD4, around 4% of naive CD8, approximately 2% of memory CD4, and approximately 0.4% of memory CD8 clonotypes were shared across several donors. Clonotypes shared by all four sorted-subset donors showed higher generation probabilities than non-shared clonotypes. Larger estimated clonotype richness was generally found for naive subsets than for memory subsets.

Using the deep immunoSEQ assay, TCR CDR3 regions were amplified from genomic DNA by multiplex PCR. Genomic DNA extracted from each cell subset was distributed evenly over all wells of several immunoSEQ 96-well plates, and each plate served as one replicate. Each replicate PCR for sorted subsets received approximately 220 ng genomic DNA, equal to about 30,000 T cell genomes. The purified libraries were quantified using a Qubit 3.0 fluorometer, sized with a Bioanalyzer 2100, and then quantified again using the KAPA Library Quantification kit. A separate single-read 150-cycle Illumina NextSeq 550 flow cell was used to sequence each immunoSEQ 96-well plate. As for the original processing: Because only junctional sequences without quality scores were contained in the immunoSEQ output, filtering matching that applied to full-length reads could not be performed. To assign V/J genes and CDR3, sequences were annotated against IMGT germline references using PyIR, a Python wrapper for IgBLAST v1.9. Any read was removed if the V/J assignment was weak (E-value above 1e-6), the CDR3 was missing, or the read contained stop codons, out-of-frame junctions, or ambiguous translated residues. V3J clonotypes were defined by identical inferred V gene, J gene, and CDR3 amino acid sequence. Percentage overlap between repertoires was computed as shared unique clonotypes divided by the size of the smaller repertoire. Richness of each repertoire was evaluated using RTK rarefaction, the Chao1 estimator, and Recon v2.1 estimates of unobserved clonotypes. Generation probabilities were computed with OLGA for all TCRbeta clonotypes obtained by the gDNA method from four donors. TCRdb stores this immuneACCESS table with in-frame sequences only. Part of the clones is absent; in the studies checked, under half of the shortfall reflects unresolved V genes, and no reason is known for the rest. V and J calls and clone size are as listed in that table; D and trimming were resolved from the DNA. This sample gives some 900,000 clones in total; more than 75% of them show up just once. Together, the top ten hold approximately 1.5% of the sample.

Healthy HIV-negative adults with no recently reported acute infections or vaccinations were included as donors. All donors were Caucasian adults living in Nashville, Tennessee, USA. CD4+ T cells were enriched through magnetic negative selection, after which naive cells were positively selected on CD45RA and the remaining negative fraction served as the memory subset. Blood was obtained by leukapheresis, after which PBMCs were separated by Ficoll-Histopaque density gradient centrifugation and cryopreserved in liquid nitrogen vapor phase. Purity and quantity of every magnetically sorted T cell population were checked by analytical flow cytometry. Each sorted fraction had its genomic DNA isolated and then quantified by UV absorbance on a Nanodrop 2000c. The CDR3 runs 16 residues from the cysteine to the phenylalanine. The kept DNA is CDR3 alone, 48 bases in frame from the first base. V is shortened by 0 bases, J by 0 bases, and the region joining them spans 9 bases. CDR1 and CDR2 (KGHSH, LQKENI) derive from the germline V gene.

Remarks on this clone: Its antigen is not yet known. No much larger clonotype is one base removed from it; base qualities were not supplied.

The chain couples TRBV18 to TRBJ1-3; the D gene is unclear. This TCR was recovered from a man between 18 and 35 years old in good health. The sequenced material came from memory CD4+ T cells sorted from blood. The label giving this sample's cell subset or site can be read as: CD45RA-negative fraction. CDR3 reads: CASSPPAGSSGNTIYF. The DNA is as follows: TGTGCCAGCTCACCACCGGCCGGAAGCTCTGGAAACACCATATATTTT. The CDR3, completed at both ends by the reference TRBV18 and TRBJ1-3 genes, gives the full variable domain NAGVMQNPRHLVRRRGQEARLRCSPMKGHSHVYWYRQLPEEGLKFMVYLQKENIIDESGMPKERFSAEFPKEGPSILRIQQVVRGDSAAYFCASSPPAGSSGNTIYFGEGSWLTVV.